The present entry profiles one TCR beta chain with its context. This sample stems from a study of blood T cell repertoires in COVID-19. About the research overall: Samples came from the United States, Italy and Spain, spanning acute and convalescent COVID-19. T cells, B-cell-depleted T cells, or PBMCs provided the cDNA or gDNA that served as material.

Sequencing used immunoSEQ multiplex PCR; TCRdb keeps in-frame clones, though not all of them. The sample yields 400,000 to 500,000 clones, 86% seen once. V lost 7 bases and J 9 bases, leaving 16 bases between the germline ends. CDR3 length: 14 residues. Germline CDR1 reads MNHEY; CDR2 reads SMNVEV (reference sequence). This TCR came from a woman aged 25 to 45 with active or convalescent COVID-19. Sequenced material: peripheral blood. This chain uses TRBV27 with TRBJ1-6; tentative D call: TRBD1 (5 bases). The CDR3 DNA follows: TGTGCCAGCACCCTCCTGACAGTACCTTCACCCCTCCACTTT. As protein: CASTLLTVPSPLHF.